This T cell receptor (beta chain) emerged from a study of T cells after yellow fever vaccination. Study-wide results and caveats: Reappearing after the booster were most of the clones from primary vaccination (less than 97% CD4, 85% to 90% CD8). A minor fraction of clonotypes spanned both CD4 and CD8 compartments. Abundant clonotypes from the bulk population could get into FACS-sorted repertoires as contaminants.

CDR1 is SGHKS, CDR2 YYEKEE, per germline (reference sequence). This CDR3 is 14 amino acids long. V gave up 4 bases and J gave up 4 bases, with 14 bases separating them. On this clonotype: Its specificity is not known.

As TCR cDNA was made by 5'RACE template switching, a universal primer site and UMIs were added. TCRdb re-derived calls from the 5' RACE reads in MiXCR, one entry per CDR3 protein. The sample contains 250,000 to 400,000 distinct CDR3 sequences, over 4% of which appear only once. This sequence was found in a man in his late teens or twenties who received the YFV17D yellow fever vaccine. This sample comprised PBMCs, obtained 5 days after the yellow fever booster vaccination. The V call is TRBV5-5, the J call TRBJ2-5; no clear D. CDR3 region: CASSRLMTSETQYF. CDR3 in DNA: TGTGCCAGCAGCCGCCTGATGACATCAGAGACCCAGTACTTC.